The entry below gives a single T cell receptor (beta chain) sequence along with its context. Its specificity is unknown. A much larger clone differs from this one at a single base, so this may be a read error. CDR3 length equals 14 residues. CDR1 and CDR2 (germline): DFQATT, SNEGSKA (reference sequence). This specimen comes from a study of T-cell reconstitution after alpha-beta-depleted transplantation in children. Notes on the study in general: The study traced high day-60 TCRbeta diversity in some patients to surviving recipient T cells and thymic progenitors.

Preparation of the TCRbeta library was carried out with unique molecular identifiers. TCRdb called the PCR reads again in MiXCR, with one record for every CDR3 protein. The table shows roughly 200,000 distinct CDR3 sequences, with 11% occurring only once. The sequenced sample was PBMCs, obtained before TCRalphabeta/CD19-depleted stem cell transplant. The chain uses TRBV20-1 and TRBJ1-2; 7 bases align to TRBD1. This clonotype was obtained from a child less than two years old with acute myeloid leukemia, due to receive a stem cell transplant. The CDR3 nucleotides read TGCAGTGCAAAGGAGGGGGCGGCTAACTATAGCTACACCTTC. Translated: CSAKEGAANYSYTF.